This T cell receptor beta chain was found in a study of blood T cell repertoires in COVID-19. Assay: immunoSEQ multiplex PCR; the TCRdb copy retains only in-frame clones and omits some. The table includes around 390,000 clones, about 83% detected once. This CDR3 has 17 amino acids. CDR1 LGHNA and CDR2 YSLEER come from the germline V gene. V was trimmed by 0 bases and J by 0 bases, leaving 15 bases between them. The sequencing sample was made of PBMCs or T cells enriched from blood (not recorded which). The sequence was obtained from a woman aged 50 to 65 who had recovered from COVID-19. This rearrangement joins TRBV4-3 to TRBJ2-7; a possible D gene is TRBD2 (6 bases). CDR3 sequence (DNA): TGCGCCAGCAGCCAAGATGTAGCCCCCGGGAGCTCCTACGAGCAGTACTTC. Amino acids: CASSQDVAPGSSYEQYF.